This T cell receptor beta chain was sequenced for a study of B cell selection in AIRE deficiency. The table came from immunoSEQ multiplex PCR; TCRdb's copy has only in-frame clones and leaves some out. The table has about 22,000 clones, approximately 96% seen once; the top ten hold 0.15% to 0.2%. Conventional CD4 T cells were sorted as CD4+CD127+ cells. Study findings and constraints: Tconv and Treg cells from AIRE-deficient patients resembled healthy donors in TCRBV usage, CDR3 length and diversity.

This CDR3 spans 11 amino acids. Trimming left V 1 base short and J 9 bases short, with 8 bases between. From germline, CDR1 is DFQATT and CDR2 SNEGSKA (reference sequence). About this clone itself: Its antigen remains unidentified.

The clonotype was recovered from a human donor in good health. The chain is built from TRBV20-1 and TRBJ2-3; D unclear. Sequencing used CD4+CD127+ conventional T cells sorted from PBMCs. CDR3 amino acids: CSARAANTQYF. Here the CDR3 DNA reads TGCAGTGCTAGAGCGGCCAACACGCAGTATTTT.